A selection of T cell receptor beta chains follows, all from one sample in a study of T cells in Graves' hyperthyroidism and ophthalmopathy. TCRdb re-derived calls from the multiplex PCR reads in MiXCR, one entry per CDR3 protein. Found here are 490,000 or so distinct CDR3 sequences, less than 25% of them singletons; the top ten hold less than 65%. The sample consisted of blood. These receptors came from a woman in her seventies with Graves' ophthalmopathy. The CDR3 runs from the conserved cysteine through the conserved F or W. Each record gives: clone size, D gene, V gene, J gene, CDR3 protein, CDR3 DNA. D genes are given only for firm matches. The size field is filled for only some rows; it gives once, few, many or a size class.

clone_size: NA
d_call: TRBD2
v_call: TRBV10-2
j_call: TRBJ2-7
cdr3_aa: CASSMLSSGGAYEQYF
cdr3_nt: TGCGCCAGCAGTATGCTTTCTAGCGGAGGGGCGTACGAGCAGTACTTC

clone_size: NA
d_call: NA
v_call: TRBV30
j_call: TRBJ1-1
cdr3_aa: CAWNVPSGPLNTEAFF
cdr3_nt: TGTGCCTGGAACGTTCCGTCTGGACCGTTGAACACTGAAGCTTTCTTT

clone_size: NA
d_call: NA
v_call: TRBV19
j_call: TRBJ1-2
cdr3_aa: CASTPSGNGGYTF
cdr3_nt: TGTGCCAGTACTCCCTCGGGGAACGGGGGCTACACCTTC

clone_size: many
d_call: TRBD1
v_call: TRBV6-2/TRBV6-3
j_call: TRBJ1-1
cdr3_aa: CASTSGGRTEAFF
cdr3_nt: TGTGCCAGCACGTCAGGGGGCAGGACTGAAGCTTTCTTT

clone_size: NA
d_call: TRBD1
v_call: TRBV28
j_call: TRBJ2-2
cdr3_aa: CASSTGGAGTGELFF
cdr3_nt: TGTGCCAGCAGTACAGGGGGCGCGGGCACCGGGGAGCTGTTTTTT

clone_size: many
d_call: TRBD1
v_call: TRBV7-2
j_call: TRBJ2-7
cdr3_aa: CASSHRGVNEQYF
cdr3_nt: TGTGCCAGCAGCCACAGGGGGGTCAACGAGCAGTACTTC

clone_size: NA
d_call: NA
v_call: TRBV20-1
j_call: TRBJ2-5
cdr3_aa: CSAGGTTQGETQYF
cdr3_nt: TGCAGTGCTGGAGGGACTACCCAGGGGGAGACCCAGTACTTC

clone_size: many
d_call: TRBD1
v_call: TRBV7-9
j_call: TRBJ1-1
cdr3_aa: CASSLVSGGGTEAFF
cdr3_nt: TGTGCCAGCAGCTTAGTGTCAGGGGGTGGCACTGAAGCTTTCTTT

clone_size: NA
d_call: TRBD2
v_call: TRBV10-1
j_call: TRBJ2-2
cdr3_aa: CASESGRACGELFF
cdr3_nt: TGCGCCAGCGAGAGCGGGAGGGCCTGTGGGGAGCTGTTTTTT

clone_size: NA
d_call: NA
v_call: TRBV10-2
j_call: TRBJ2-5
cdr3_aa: CASSEQGMETQYF
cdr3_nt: TGCGCCAGCAGTGAGCAGGGAATGGAGACCCAGTACTTC

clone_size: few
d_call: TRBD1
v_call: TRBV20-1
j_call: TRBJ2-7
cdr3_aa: CSARDPTKGQVGEQYF
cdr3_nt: TGCAGTGCTAGAGACCCGACAAAAGGACAGGTGGGCGAGCAGTACTTC

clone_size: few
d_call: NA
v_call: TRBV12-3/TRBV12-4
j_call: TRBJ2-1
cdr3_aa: CASSPSRRGNEQFF
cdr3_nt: TGTGCCAGCAGTCCCTCTAGGCGCGGCAATGAGCAGTTCTTC

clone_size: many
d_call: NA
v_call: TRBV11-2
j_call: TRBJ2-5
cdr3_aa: CASSLVQGGGETQYF
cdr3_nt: TGTGCCAGCAGCTTAGTGCAGGGAGGTGGAGAGACCCAGTACTTC